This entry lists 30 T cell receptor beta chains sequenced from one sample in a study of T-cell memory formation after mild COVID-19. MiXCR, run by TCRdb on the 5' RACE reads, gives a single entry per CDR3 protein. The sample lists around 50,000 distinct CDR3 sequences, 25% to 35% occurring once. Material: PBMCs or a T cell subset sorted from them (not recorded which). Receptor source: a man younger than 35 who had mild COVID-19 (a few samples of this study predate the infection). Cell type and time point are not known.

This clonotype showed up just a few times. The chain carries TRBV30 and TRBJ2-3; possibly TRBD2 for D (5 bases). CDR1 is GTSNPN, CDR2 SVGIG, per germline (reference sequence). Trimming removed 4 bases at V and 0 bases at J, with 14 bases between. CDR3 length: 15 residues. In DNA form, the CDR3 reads TGTGCCTGGAATCGGGGTGCTAAAAGCACAGATACGCAGTATTTT. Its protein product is CAWNRGAKSTDTQYF.

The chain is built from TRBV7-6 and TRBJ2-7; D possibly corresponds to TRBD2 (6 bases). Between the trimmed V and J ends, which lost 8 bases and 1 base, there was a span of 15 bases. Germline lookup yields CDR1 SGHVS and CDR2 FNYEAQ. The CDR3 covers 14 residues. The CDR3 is CASGWGDGSYEQYF. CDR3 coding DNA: TGTGCCAGCGGTTGGGGGGACGGTTCCTACGAGCAGTACTTC.

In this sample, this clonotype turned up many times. The CDR3 DNA reads as TGTGCCAGCAGCCAAGAGTACAGGGGCGGACTGAGCGAACCCGGGGATACGCAGTATTTT. It encodes CASSQEYRGGLSEPGDTQYF. The rearrangement links TRBV3-1 to TRBJ2-3, with 7 bases lining up with TRBD1. The V gene's germline CDR1 is LGHDT and CDR2 YNNKEL (reference sequence). The V segment lost 0 bases and the J segment 6 bases; nucleotides outside the gene matches: 21. The CDR3 loop spans 20 amino acids.

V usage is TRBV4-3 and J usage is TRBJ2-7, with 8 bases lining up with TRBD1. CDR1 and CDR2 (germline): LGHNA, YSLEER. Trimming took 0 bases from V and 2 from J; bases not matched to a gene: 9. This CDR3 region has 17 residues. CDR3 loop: CASSQDDRGSLAYEQYF. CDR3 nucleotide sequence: TGCGCCAGCAGCCAAGATGACAGGGGAAGTTTGGCCTACGAGCAGTACTTC.

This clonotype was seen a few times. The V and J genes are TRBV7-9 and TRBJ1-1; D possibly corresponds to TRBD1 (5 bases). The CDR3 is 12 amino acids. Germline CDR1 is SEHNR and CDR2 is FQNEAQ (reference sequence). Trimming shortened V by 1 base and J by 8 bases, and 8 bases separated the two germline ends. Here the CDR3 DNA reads TGTGCCAGCAGCTTAGGGGGCCCCGAAGCTTTCTTT. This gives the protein CASSLGGPEAFF. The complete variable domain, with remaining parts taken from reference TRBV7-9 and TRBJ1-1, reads DTGVSQNPRHKITKRGQNVTFRCDPISEHNRLYWYRQTLGQGPEFLTYFQNEAQLEKSRLLSDRFSAERPKGSFSTLEIQRTEQGDSAMYLCASSLGGPEAFFGQGTRLTVV.

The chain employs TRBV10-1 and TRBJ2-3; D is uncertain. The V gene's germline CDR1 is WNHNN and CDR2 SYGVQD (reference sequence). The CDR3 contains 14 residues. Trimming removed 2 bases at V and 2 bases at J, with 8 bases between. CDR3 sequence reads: CASSEEFLTDTQYF. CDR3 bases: TGCGCCAGCAGTGAGGAATTTCTCACAGATACGCAGTATTTT.

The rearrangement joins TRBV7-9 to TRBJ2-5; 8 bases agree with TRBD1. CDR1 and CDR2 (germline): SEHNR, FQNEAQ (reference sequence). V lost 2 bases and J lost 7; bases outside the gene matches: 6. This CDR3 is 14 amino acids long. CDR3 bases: TGTGCCAGCAGCTTATCGACAGGGGCGGGGACCCAGTACTTC. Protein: CASSLSTGAGTQYF.

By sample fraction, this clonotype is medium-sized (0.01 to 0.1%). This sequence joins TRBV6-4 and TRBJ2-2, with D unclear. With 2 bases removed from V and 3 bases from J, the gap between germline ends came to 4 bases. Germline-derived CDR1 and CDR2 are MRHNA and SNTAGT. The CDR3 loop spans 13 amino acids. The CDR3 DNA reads TGTGCCAGCAGTGACAGGGACACCGGGGAGCTGTTTTTT. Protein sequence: CASSDRDTGELFF.

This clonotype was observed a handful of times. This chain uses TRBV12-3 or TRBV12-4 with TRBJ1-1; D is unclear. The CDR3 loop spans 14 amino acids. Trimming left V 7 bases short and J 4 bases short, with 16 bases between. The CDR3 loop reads CASTPTFGRTEAFF. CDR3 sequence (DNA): TGTGCCAGCACTCCGACTTTTGGGCGCACTGAAGCTTTCTTT.

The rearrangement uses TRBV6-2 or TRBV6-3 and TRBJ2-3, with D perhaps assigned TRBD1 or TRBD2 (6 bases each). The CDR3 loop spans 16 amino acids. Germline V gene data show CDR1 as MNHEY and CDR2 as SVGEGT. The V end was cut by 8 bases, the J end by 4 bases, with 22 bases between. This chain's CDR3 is CASAPRGAPSADTQYF. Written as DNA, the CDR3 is TGTGCCAGCGCCCCGAGGGGGGCACCCTCGGCAGATACGCAGTATTTT.

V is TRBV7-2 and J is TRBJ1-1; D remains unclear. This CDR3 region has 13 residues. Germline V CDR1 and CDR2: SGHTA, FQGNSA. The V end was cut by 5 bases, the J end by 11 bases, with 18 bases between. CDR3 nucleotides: TGTGCCAGCAGCCCCTCGGCGGGTCGGGAGGCTTTCTTT. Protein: CASSPSAGREAFF.

The CDR3 bases are TGTGCCAGCAGCTCCGCCTCGGGCGAAAAACTGTTTTTT. Protein sequence: CASSSASGEKLFF. V usage is TRBV7-8 and J usage is TRBJ1-4; unclear D gene. Germline CDR1 SGHVS, CDR2 FQNEAQ. V lost 4 bases, J lost 8 bases, and 11 bases lay in between. CDR3 size: 13 residues.

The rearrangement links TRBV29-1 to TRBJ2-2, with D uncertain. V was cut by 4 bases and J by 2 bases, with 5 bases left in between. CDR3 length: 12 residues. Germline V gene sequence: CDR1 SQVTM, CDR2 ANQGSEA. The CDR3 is CSVVLNTGELFF. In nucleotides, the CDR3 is TGCAGCGTTGTGTTAAACACCGGGGAGCTGTTTTTT.

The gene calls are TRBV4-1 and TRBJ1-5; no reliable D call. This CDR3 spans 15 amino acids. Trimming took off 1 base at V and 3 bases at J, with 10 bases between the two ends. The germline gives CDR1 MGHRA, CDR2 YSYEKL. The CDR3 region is CASSQGAGPNQPQHF. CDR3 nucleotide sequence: TGCGCCAGCAGCCAAGGGGCGGGCCCCAATCAGCCCCAGCATTTT.

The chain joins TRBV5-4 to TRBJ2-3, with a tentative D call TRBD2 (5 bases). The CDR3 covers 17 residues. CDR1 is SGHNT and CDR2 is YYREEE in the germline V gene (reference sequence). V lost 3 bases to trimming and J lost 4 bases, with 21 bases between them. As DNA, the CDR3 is TGTGCCAGCAGCTCCATGGGAACCGGGGTGCGGGCAGATACGCAGTATTTT. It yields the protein CASSSMGTGVRADTQYF.

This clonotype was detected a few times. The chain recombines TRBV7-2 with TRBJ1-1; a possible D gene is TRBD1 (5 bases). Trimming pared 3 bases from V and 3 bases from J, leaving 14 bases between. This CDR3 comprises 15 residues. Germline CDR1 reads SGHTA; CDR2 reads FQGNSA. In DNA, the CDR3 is TGTGCCAGCAGCTTTTGGGGCCACGGGGACACTGAAGCTTTCTTT. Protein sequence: CASSFWGHGDTEAFF. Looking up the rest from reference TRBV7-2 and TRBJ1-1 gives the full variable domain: GAGVSQSPSNKVTEKGKDVELRCDPISGHTALYWYRQSLGQGLEFLIYFQGNSAPDKSGLPSDRFSAERTGGSVSTLTIQRTQQEDSAVYLCASSFWGHGDTEAFFGQGTRLTVV.

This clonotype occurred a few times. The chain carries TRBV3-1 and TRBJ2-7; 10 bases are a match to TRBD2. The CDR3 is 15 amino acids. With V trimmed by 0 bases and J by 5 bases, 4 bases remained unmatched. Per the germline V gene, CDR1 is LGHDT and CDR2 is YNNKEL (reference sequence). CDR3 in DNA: TGTGCCAGCAGCCAAGAACCCAGCGGGGGGGACGAGCAGTACTTC. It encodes CASSQEPSGGDEQYF.

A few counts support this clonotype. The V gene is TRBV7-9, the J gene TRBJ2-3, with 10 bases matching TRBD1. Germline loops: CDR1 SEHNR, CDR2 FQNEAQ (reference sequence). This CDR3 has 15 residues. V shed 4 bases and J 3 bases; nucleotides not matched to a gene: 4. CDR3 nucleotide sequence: TGTGCCAGCAGCTCGGGACAGGGGATGACAGATACGCAGTATTTT. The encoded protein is CASSSGQGMTDTQYF.

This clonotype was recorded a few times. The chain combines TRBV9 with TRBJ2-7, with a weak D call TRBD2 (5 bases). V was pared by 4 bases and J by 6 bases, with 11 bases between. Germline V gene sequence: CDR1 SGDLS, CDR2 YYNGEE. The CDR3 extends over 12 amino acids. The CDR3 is CASSPRGLEQYF. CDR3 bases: TGTGCCAGCAGCCCCCGCGGGCTCGAGCAGTACTTC. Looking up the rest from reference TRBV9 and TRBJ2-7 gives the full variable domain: DSGVTQTPKHLITATGQRVTLRCSPRSGDLSVYWYQQSLDQGLQFLIQYYNGEERAKGNILERFSAQQFPDLHSELNLSSLELGDSALYFCASSPRGLEQYFGPGTRLTVT.

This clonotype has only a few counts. The CDR3 nucleotides are TGCGCCAGCAGCCAAAGACCGGGACTGACCTCAGGAGATACGCAGTATTTT. Translating it yields CASSQRPGLTSGDTQYF. The rearrangement links TRBV4-1 to TRBJ2-3, with D tentatively TRBD2 (6 bases). The CDR3 has 17 residues. Germline CDR1 MGHRA, CDR2 YSYEKL. V lost 2 bases and J 5 bases, leaving 20 bases between the germline ends.

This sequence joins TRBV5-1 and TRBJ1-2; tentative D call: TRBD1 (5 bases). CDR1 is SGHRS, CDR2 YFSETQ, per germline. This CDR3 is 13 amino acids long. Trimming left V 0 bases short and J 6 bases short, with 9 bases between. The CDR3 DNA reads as TGCGCCAGCAGCTTGGGGGCCAGGGATGGCTACACCTTC. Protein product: CASSLGARDGYTF. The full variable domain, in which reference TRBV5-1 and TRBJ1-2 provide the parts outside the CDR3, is KAGVTQTPRYLIKTRGQQVTLSCSPISGHRSVSWYQQTPGQGLQFLFEYFSETQRNKGNFPGRFSGRQFSNSRSEMNVSTLELGDSALYLCASSLGARDGYTFGSGTRLTVV.

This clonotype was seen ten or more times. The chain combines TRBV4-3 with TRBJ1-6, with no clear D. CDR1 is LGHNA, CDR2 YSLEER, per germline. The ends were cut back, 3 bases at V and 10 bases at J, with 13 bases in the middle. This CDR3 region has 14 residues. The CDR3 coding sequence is TGCGCCAGCAGCCAGGCGGGATTAGTATCACCCCTCCACTTT. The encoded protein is CASSQAGLVSPLHF.

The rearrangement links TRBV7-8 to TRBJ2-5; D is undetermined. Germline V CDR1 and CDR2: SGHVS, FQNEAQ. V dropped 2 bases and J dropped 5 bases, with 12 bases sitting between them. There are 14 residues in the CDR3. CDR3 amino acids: CASSLQAILETQYF. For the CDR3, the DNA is TGTGCCAGCAGCTTACAGGCCATCCTGGAGACCCAGTACTTC. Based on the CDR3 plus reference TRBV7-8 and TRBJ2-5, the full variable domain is GAGVSQSPRYKVAKRGQDVALRCDPISGHVSLFWYQQALGQGPEFLTYFQNEAQLDKSGLPSDRFFAERPEGSVSTLKIQRTQQEDSAVYLCASSLQAILETQYFGPGTRLLVL.

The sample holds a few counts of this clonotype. The CDR3 coding sequence is TGTGCCAGCAGTTACGGGACAGGGGACAATGAGCAGTTCTTC. This translates into CASSYGTGDNEQFF. The V call is TRBV6-6, the J call TRBJ2-1; 10 bases map to TRBD1. The CDR3 totals 14 residues. Unmatched junction bases numbered 0, after V lost 2 bases and J lost 5 bases. Per germline, CDR1 MNHNY and CDR2 SVGAGI (reference sequence).

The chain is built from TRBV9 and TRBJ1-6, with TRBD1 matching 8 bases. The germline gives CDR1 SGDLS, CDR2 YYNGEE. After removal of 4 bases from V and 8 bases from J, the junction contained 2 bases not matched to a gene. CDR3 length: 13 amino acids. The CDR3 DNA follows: TGTGCCAGCAGCCACAGGGGGGATTCACCCCTCCACTTT. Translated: CASSHRGDSPLHF. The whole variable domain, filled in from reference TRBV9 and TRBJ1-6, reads DSGVTQTPKHLITATGQRVTLRCSPRSGDLSVYWYQQSLDQGLQFLIQYYNGEERAKGNILERFSAQQFPDLHSELNLSSLELGDSALYFCASSHRGDSPLHFGNGTRLTVT.

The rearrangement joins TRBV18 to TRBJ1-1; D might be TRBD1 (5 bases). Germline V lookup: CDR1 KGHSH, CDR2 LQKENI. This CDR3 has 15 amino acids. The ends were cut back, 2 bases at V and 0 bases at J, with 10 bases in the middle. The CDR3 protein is CASSPRGSLNTEAFF. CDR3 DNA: TGTGCCAGCTCACCAAGGGGCAGCCTGAACACTGAAGCTTTCTTT. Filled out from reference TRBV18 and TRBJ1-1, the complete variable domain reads NAGVMQNPRHLVRRRGQEARLRCSPMKGHSHVYWYRQLPEEGLKFMVYLQKENIIDESGMPKERFSAEFPKEGPSILRIQQVVRGDSAAYFCASSPRGSLNTEAFFGQGTRLTVV.

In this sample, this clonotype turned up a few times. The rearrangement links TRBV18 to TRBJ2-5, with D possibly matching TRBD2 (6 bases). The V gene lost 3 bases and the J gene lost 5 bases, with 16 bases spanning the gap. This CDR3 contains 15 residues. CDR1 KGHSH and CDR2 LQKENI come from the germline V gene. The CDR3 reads CASSPAVTGGETQYF. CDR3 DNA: TGTGCCAGCTCACCCGCCGTAACAGGAGGGGAGACCCAGTACTTC.

The DNA for the CDR3 is TGTGCCAGCACCACTAGCGGGGGGCACCCCACAGATACGCAGTATTTT. It encodes CASTTSGGHPTDTQYF. The chain carries TRBV12-3 or TRBV12-4 and TRBJ2-3, with 12 bases identical to TRBD2. V lost 7 bases and J lost 2; bases outside the gene matches: 7. This CDR3 region has 16 residues.

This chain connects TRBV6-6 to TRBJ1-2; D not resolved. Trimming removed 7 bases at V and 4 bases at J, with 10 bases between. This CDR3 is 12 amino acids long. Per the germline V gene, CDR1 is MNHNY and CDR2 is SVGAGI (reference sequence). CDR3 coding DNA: TGTGCCAGCACCTTACCGGGCTATGGCTACACCTTC. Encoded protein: CASTLPGYGYTF.

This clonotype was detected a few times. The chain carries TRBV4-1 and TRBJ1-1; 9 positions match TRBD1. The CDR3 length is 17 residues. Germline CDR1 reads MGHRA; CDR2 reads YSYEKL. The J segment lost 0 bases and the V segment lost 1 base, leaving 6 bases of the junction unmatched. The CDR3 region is CASSQVPGQGLNTEAFF. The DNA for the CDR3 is TGCGCCAGCAGCCAAGTCCCGGGACAGGGATTGAACACTGAAGCTTTCTTT.